The 19 T cell receptor beta chains presented below share a single source sample, sequenced in a study of T cell clonality in common variable immunodeficiency. Profiling relied on immunoSEQ multiplex PCR, and the TCRdb table lists in-frame clones only, not all of them. Sampling found about 52,000 clones, none seen once. What was sequenced was peripheral blood mononuclear cells. The receptors derive from a person aged 18 to 70 in good health.

In its sample, this clone was seen many times. The read terminates 3 residues before the CDR3 end, so the remaining end is supplied by the germline J gene. V usage is TRBV7-8 and J usage is TRBJ2-7, with D hard to call. This CDR3 spans 13 amino acids. Trimming removed 1 base at V and 0 bases at J, with 4 bases between. CDR1 and CDR2 (germline): SGHVS, FQNEAQ. The part of the CDR3 DNA that was read is TGTGCCAGCAGCTTAGTTAACTCCTACGAG. As protein: CASSLVNSYE. The full CDR3 protein is CASSLVNSYEQYF.

As to this clone: The read ends 3 residues early relative to the CDR3; the germline J gene fills the gap. The chain couples TRBV19 to TRBJ1-4; tentatively, D is TRBD1 (6 bases). V was trimmed by 6 bases and J by 4 bases, leaving 12 bases between them. CDR1 and CDR2 (germline): LNHDA, SQIVND (reference sequence). The length of the CDR3 is 14 residues. The CDR3 DNA, read in part, is TGTGCCAGTAGGTTACAGGGCCTTAATGAAAAA. Its translation: CASRLQGLNEK. The full CDR3 reads CASRLQGLNEKLFF.

This clone appeared many times. An end of the junction differs from the germline gene, which may be a read error. The read stops 3 residues short of the end of the CDR3; the missing end is completed from the germline J gene. V gene TRBV4-2 combines with J gene TRBJ2-7, with 10 bases fitting TRBD1. Germline loops: CDR1 LGHNA, CDR2 YNFKEQ. The CDR3 spans 16 residues. The DNA read from the CDR3 is TGCGCCAGCAGCCCCACCGCCGGGACAGGGGATTACGAG. As protein: CASSPTAGTGDYE. The entire CDR3 is CASSPTAGTGDYEQYF.

This clone was counted at least ten times. The CDR3 is cut off 3 residues early in the read; its end comes from the germline J gene. The chain uses TRBV5-6 and TRBJ2-1; perhaps TRBD1 as D (6 bases). Germline loops: CDR1 SGHDT, CDR2 YYEEEE. Trimming removed 4 bases at V and 6 bases at J, with 14 bases between. The CDR3 loop spans 14 amino acids. CDR3 protein: CASSTQGWGNEQFF. The DNA read from the CDR3 is TGTGCCAGCAGCACACAGGGTTGGGGCAATGAG.

This clone has a count of ten or more. The read ends 3 residues before the CDR3 terminus; that terminus is restored from the germline J gene. The J gene is TRBJ2-5, the V gene TRBV6-1; 15 bases map to TRBD2. The CDR3 is made up of 18 amino acids. The germline gives CDR1 MNHNS, CDR2 SASEGT. After removal of 0 bases from V and 5 bases from J, the junction contained 7 bases not matched to a gene. The CDR3 DNA, read in part, is TGTGCCAGCAGTGAAGCGCTCGGACTAGCGGGAGGGCGTGAGACC. This translates into CASSEALGLAGGRET. The complete CDR3 sequence is CASSEALGLAGGRETQYF.

As concerns this clone: The read stops 3 residues short of the end of the CDR3; the missing end is completed from the germline J gene. The chain couples TRBV5-8 to TRBJ2-7, with D unclear. Trimming pared 2 bases from V and 6 bases from J, leaving 6 bases between. Germline V lookup: CDR1 SGHTS, CDR2 YDEGEE. This CDR3 region has 11 residues. The CDR3 spells CASSFAVEQYF. The sequenced CDR3 bases are TGTGCCAGCAGCTTTGCAGTCGAG.

This clone has ten or more counts. The CDR3: CASSIGAGSATGELFF. CDR3 bases read: TGTGCCAGTAGTATTGGGGCAGGGTCGGCCACCGGGGAG. This rearrangement joins TRBV19 to TRBJ2-2; tentative D call: TRBD1 (5 bases). The observed sequence ends 3 residues before the CDR3 terminus, with the missing tail filled in from the germline J gene. The CDR3 loop spans 16 amino acids. Trimming stripped 3 bases from V and 4 bases from J, with 15 bases between. In germline, CDR1 is LNHDA, CDR2 SQIVND (reference sequence).

The sample holds many counts of this clone. With the read ending 3 residues before the CDR3 end, the germline J gene is used to fill in that end. The V and J genes are TRBV30 and TRBJ2-2, with a weak D call TRBD1 (6 bases). Germline CDR1 is GTSNPN and CDR2 is SVGIG (reference sequence). Trimming removed 6 bases at V and 1 base at J, with 15 bases between. The CDR3 totals 15 residues. The CDR3 reads CACRQESRNTGELFF. The CDR3 bases that were read are TGTGCCTGCCGACAGGAGTCACGGAACACCGGGGAG.

As for this clone: The read comes to an end 3 residues before the CDR3 does, leaving the germline J gene to fill in the end. The chain is built from TRBV7-9 and TRBJ2-2, with D hard to call. This CDR3 comprises 13 residues. Trimming cost V 6 bases and J 1 base, with 6 bases left between them. Germline lookup yields CDR1 SEHNR and CDR2 FQNEAQ (reference sequence). The part of the CDR3 DNA that was read is TGTGCCAGCAGACGAGGGAACACCGGGGAG. This codes for CASRRGNTGE. The full CDR3 sequence reads CASRRGNTGELFF.

As concerns this clone: The read terminates 3 residues ahead of where the CDR3 ends, so the germline J gene completes it. The chain recombines TRBV19 with TRBJ1-6; a weak D match, TRBD1 (5 bases). The CDR3 has 14 residues. V lost 7 bases to trimming and J lost 8 bases, with 15 bases between them. The V gene's germline CDR1 is LNHDA and CDR2 SQIVND (reference sequence). CDR3 sequence: CASTIRGSDSPLHF. Incomplete CDR3 DNA: TGTGCCAGTACCATACGGGGGTCGGATTCACCC.

At least ten counts were recorded for this clone. The CDR3 extends 3 residues past the end of the read, so its final part is completed from the germline J gene. The chain uses TRBV20-1 and TRBJ1-1, with D possibly matching TRBD1 (5 bases). Looked up from germline, CDR1 is DFQATT and CDR2 is SNEGSKA (reference sequence). The CDR3 spans 13 residues. V gave up 4 bases and J gave up 6 bases, with 15 bases separating them. CDR3 DNA, as far as it was read: TGCAGTGCTACCCCGGCCAGGGCGGCTGAA. It yields the protein CSATPARAAE. The full CDR3 sequence reads CSATPARAAEAFF.

This clone was detected ten times or more. The read gets to within 3 residues of the CDR3 end, and the germline J gene fills in the rest. The chain links TRBV13 to TRBJ1-3, with TRBD1 as a possible D gene (5 bases). CDR1 is PRHDT and CDR2 is FYEKMQ in the germline V gene (reference sequence). V was trimmed by 2 bases and J by 0 bases, leaving 14 bases between them. The CDR3 contains 17 residues. The DNA read from the CDR3 is TGTGCCAGCAGCTTATATTTGGACATGAGCTCTGGAAACACC. This encodes CASSLYLDMSSGNT. The entire CDR3 sequence reads CASSLYLDMSSGNTIYF.

This clone has only a few counts. The read gets to within 3 residues of the CDR3 end, and the germline J gene fills in the rest. This sequence joins TRBV19 and TRBJ1-2; D is perhaps TRBD1 (5 bases). The CDR3 is made up of 13 amino acids. Germline V gives CDR1 LNHDA, CDR2 SQIVND (reference sequence). The chain's CDR3 is CASSPRGYNDYTF. Incomplete CDR3 DNA: TGTGCCAGTAGCCCTAGGGGATACAATGAC.

In this sample, this clone turned up a few times. An end of the junction differs from the germline gene, which may be a read error. The read ends 3 residues before the CDR3 terminus; that terminus is restored from the germline J gene. The genes are TRBV7-9 and TRBJ1-2, with D perhaps TRBD1 (5 bases). This CDR3 is 10 amino acids long. The germline gives CDR1 SEHNR, CDR2 FQNEAQ (reference sequence). CDR3 DNA (partial): TGTTCCAGCAGCCCGGGACTA. It is translated as CSSSPGL. The whole CDR3 is CSSSPGLYTF.

This clone was seen a few times. The read stops 3 residues short of the end of the CDR3; the missing end is completed from the germline J gene. The genes are TRBV7-6 and TRBJ2-2; TRBD1 is a possible D gene (6 bases). There are 17 residues in the CDR3. CDR1 and CDR2 from the germline V gene are SGHVS and FNYEAQ. This CDR3 is CASSLGSWTQGNSPLFF. The covered CDR3 bases are TGTGCCAGCAGCTTAGGTTCTTGGACTCAGGGGAATTCACCG.

This clone appeared many times. The missing CDR3 end, 3 residues past where the read stops, is filled in from the germline J gene. The rearrangement links TRBV12-5 to TRBJ2-3, with D possibly being TRBD1 (6 bases). The CDR3 consists of 15 residues. Trimming cost V 8 bases and J 1 base, with 16 bases left between them. CDR1 is LGHNT, CDR2 FRNRAP, per germline. The DNA read from the CDR3 is TGTGCTAGTACAGATCAGGGACACCGCACAGATACG. This translates into CASTDQGHRTDT. The entire CDR3 reads CASTDQGHRTDTQYF.

This clone was seen repeatedly, ten times or more. The CDR3 end is not reached by the read, which stops 3 residues before it; the germline J gene fills it in. The chain employs TRBV20-1 and TRBJ1-1; D is ambiguous. The CDR3 is made up of 13 amino acids. V lost 3 bases to trimming and J lost 1 base, with 9 bases between them. The germline gives CDR1 DFQATT, CDR2 SNEGSKA (reference sequence). The CDR3 loop reads CSARADTNTEAFF. The CDR3 DNA, read in part, is TGCAGTGCTAGGGCCGACACGAACACTGAA.

This clone was counted between two and nine times. The read terminates 3 residues ahead of where the CDR3 ends, so the germline J gene completes it. The chain uses TRBV7-2 and TRBJ1-1, with 9 bases that match TRBD1. The J segment lost 6 bases and the V segment lost 8 bases, leaving 10 bases of the junction unmatched. Germline CDR1 is SGHTA and CDR2 is FQGNSA. CDR3 size: 14 residues. CDR3 DNA, as far as it was read: TGTGCCAGCGTAGAACAGGGGGCCCGGTCTGAA. Encoded protein: CASVEQGARSE. The complete CDR3 protein is CASVEQGARSEAFF.

This clone was recorded many times. The read finishes 3 residues shy of the CDR3 end, and the germline J gene is used to complete it. The rearrangement links TRBV7-6 to TRBJ2-7; D might be TRBD1 or TRBD2, each matching 5 bases. The CDR3 is 15 amino acids. CDR1 is SGHVS and CDR2 is FNYEAQ in the germline V gene. V was clipped by 3 bases and J by 3 bases, with 15 bases between them. This CDR3 is CASSFGGGHNYEQYF. The CDR3 bases that were read are TGTGCCAGCAGCTTCGGCGGAGGACATAACTACGAG.